The source of this TCR beta chain is a study of blood T cell repertoires in COVID-19 (TCRdb year 2020). Study-level background: The collaborator samples originated in the United States, Italy and Spain and spanned the acute and convalescent phases of COVID-19. The material from the prospective study consisted of cDNA or gDNA derived from T cells, B-cell-depleted T cells, or PBMCs. Deeply sampled blood TCRbeta repertoires from subjects exposed to, actively infected with, or recovered from COVID-19 were included in the dataset. A freely available public database, intended as a resource for researchers studying the immune response to SARS-CoV-2, is where the repertoires were released. The samples were drawn from two sources: the first 160 participants of the ongoing ImmuneRACE study, and over 950 subjects contributed by 6 global collaborators. A de-identified subject ID, COVID-19 status, age in years and sex were almost always included in the sample metadata. Where available, HLA class I and class II types were taken from metadata supplied by the sample provider and were not determined by assay-based typing. Results and caveats for the whole study, not just this receptor: Clinical and demographic metadata were provided uncurated, with the amount varying by source and participant.

The germline V gene encodes CDR1 WSHSY and CDR2 SAAADI. The CDR3 runs 13 amino acids, cysteine and phenylalanine included. Here the CDR3 DNA is all that survives: 39 bases in frame from base 1. V loses 8 bases at its end and J loses 6 bases; junction bases beyond the gene matches: 9. Whole blood was collected in K2EDTA tubes by collaborating institutions according to the institutions' own protocols. Collaborator samples were shipped for TCRbeta analysis as frozen whole blood, isolated PBMCs, or DNA extracted from either sample type. TCRbeta CDR3 regions were amplified from genomic DNA by means of the immunoSEQ Assay, a bias-controlled multiplex PCR. The original pipeline was this. The number of nucleated cells in each sample was estimated by amplification of reference gene primers within the assay. To quantify the absolute abundance of each unique TCRbeta CDR3 rearrangement, sequence reads were collapsed and filtered. Productive Simpson clonality was computed per sample as the square root of Simpson's diversity index over productive rearrangements. TCRdb took over this immuneACCESS table, retaining in-frame rearrangements with V and J assigned. Such tables are incomplete; in checked studies, under half of the missing clones stem from an unresolved V gene, and the remainder is unexplained. For V, J and clone size, that table is used; D and trimming come from the DNA. Present in this sample are about 380,000 clones, roughly 89% of which were seen just once. The leading ten clones occupy about 6.8% of the sample.

Turning to this clone: The antigen it binds to is not known. No clone much larger than this one lies a single base away; base qualities are absent.

Sample: peripheral blood. The rearranged chain carries TRBV10-2 and TRBJ2-5, and 7 junction bases match TRBD1. The sequence derives from a man younger than 35 with active or convalescent COVID-19. The nucleotides are TGCGCCAGCTTAGGACAGGCCCTGAAGACCCAGTACTTC. Translated, it gives CASLGQALKTQYF.